This T cell receptor (beta chain) appears in the sequencing data of a study of T cells in localized non-small cell lung cancer. In regard to this clone: Antigen specificity is unknown.

The CDR3 runs 12 residues. With 0 bases removed from V and 5 bases from J, the gap between germline ends came to 4 bases. Looked up from germline, CDR1 is KGHSH and CDR2 is LQKENI. Sequencing was performed with immunoSEQ multiplex PCR; in TCRdb, only in-frame clones are kept and a portion is missing. The sample holds 2,000 to 2,500 clones, less than 40% seen once. Findings and caveats of the study: Adjacent lung tissue had a median about 57 of the top 100 clones found in the tumor.

The rearrangement uses TRBV18 and TRBJ2-5; D gene ambiguous. This clonotype originated in a man aged 35 to 69 with stage I lung adenocarcinoma. The starting material was lung tumor tissue, obtained before any cancer treatment. The CDR3 nucleotides read TGTGCCAGCTCACCACCTGGGGAGACCCAGTACTTC. This translates into CASSPPGETQYF.